This T cell receptor (beta chain) stems from a study of radiation and T cells in renal cell carcinoma. CDR1 SGHNT and CDR2 YYREEE come from the germline V gene (reference sequence). V was pared by 4 bases and J by 1 base, with 3 bases of the junction left unmatched. This CDR3 is built from 16 residues. Time point reported: baseline pretreatment blood. The treatment here: 15 Gy SBRT to primary tumor, nephrectomy 4 weeks later. Measured with immunoSEQ multiplex PCR; TCRdb has only the in-frame clones, and not every one. Of about 95,000 clones listed, around 88% are singletons. Sequences were derived from blood, sampled from a patient whose treatment included radiotherapy and nephrectomy. The chain uses TRBV5-4 and TRBJ2-5; 14 bases align to TRBD2. This clonotype was sampled from a man aged 50 to 59 with renal cell carcinoma. The CDR3 protein is CASSKTSGRAQETQYF. DNA of the CDR3: TGTGCCAGCAGCAAGACTAGCGGGAGGGCCCAAGAGACCCAGTACTTC.